Sequencing of this T cell receptor beta chain was carried out in a study of immune heterogeneity within non-small cell lung tumors (dated by TCRdb to the late 2010s). In the study overall: By histology, the tumors were a few squamous cell carcinomas, about nine non-squamous carcinomas and 1 tumor not otherwise specified. The study combined whole-exome sequencing, RNA-seq and TCR beta repertoire sequencing of multiple spatially distinct regions from each NSCLC tumor to examine intratumoral immune heterogeneity. TCR repertoire analysis included approximately 52 tumor loci from around 16 patients, whereas transcriptome data included only about 45 loci from 12 patients. Neoantigen binding to each patient's HLA alleles was predicted with netMHCpan-3.0 for mutant peptides of 8 to 11 amino acids.

The investigation overall reported the following: Local T-cell repertoire clonality showed a statistically significant but moderate positive correlation with local tumor mutational burden (R 0.3 to 0.35). Identical dominant CDR3B clonotypes recurred across loci within a patient, yet different tumor locations also harbored unique high-frequency clones. For the most part, high-frequency TCR beta clonotypes differed from one individual patient to another.

The TCR beta CDR3 region was amplified with a multiplex PCR system whose first round of roughly 11 cycles used 32 V-gene forward primers and 13 J-gene reverse primers. A QIAGEN Multiplex PCR Kit was used for first-round PCR, and the primer sequences were filed in Chinese patent CN105087789A. Illumina universal primers were added in a second PCR round performed with the Phusion High-Fidelity PCR Kit. The TCR libraries underwent paired-end sequencing with a read length of 151 bp on the Illumina HiSeq X Ten platform. As for the original processing: Cutadapt was used to discard reads without multiplex PCR primers, PEAR merged the read pairs, and MiXCR with default settings called the CDR3 regions. Repertoire diversity was assessed by Shannon entropy, and clonality was calculated as one minus the Shannon entropy divided by the ln of the count of productive unique sequences. Clonotypes at a frequency of at least 0.5% were defined as dominant or high-frequency T-cell clones. The public reads were run again by TCRdb, first through fastp at Q25 and then through MiXCR, and only productive beta chains were kept. Merged by CDR3 protein, the rows form single entries marked with the most common genes and DNA. TCRdb, not the authors, supplied the V and J calls. This sample is represented by approximately 9,800 distinct CDR3 sequences; over 15% of them were singletons. Under 4.5% of the sample goes to the ten largest clones.

The TCR template was genomic DNA extracted from bulk tumor tissue, and 600 to 650 ng of gDNA was amplified for each sample. During surgery, several biopsies were collected from each primary tumor and placed as far from one another as possible within the tumor mass. The study cohort was described as untreated, and patients were newly diagnosed NSCLC cases undergoing curative surgery. The donors were over 12 patients with newly diagnosed non-small cell lung cancer who were having surgery with curative intent. A couple of independent pathologists examined the resected tumor masses. Only high-quality DNA and RNA samples were carried forward to sequencing. This clonotype is described as medium-sized (0.01 to 0.1%). What this receptor recognizes is not known. One base away there is no much larger clone; base qualities are not given. Relative to germline, V is 4 bases shorter and J is 5 bases shorter, with 9 bases between their ends. The CDR1 and CDR2 encoded by the germline V gene are SGHRS and YFSETQ. The CDR3 spans 13 residues, from the cysteine through the phenylalanine. The only DNA kept is the CDR3, 39 bases in frame from the first base.

The receptor was derived from a man in his forties with non-small cell lung cancer. The source material was lung tumor tissue. The rearranged chain carries TRBV5-1 and TRBJ2-2, with no reliable assignment of the D segment. Here the CDR3 is given as CASSLGRTGELFF. The nucleotide sequence is TGCGCCAGCAGCCTAGGGCGGACCGGGGAGCTGTTTTTT.